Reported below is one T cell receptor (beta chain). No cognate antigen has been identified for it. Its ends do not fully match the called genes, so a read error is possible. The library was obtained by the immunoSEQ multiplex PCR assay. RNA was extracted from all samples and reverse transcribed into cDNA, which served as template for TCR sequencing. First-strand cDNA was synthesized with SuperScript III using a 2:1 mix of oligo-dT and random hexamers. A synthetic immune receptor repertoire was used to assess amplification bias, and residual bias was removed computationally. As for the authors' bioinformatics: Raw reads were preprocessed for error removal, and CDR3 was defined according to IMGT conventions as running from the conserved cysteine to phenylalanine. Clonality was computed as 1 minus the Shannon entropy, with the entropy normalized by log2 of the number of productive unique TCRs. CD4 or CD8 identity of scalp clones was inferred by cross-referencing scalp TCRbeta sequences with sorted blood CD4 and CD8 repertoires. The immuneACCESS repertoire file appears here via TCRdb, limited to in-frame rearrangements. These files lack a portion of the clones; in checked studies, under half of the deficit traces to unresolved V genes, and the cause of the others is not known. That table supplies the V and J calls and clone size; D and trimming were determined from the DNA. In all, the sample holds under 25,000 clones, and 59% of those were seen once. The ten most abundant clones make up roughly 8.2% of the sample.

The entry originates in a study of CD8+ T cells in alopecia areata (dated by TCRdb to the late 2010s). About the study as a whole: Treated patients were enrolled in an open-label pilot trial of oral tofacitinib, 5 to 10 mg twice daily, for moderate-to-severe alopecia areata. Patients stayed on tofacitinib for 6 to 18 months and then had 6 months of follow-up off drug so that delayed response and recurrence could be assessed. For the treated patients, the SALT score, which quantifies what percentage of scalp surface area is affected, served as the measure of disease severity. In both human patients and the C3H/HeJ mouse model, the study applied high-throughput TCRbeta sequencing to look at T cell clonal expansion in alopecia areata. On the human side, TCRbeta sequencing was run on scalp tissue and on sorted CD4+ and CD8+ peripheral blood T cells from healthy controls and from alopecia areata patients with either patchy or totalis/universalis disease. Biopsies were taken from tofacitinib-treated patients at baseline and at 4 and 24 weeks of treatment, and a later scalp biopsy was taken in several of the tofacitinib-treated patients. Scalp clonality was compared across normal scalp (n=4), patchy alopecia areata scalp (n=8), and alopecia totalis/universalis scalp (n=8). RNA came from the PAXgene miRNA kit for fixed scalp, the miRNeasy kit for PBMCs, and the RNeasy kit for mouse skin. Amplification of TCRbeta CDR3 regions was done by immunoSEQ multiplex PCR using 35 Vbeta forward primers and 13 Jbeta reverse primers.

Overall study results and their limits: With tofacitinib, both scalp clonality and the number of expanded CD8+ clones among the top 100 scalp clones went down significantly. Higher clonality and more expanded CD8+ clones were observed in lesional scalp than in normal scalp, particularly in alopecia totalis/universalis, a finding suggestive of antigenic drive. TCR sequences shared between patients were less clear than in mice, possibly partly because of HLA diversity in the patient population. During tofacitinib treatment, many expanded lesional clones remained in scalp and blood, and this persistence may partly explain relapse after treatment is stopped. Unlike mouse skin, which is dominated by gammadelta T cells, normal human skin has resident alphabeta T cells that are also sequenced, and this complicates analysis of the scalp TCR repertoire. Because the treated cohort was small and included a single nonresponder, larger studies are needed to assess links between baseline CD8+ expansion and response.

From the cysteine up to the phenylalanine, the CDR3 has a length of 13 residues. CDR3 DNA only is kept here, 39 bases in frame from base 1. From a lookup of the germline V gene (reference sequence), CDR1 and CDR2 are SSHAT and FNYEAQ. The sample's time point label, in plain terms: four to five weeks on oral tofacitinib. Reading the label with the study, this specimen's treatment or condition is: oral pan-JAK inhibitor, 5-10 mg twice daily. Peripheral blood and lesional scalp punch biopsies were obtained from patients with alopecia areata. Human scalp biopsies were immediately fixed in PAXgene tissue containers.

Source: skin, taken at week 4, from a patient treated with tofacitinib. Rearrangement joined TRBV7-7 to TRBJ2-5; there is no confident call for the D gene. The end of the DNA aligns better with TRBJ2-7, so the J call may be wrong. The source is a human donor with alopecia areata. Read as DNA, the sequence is TGTGCTAGCAGCCTGTCTCTCTCCTACGAGCAGTACTTC. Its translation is CASSLSLSYEQYF.